This T cell receptor (beta chain) emerged from a study of PD-1 blockade in classical Hodgkin lymphoma (dated by TCRdb to the early 2020s). Describing the broader study: Nivolumab dosing was 3 mg/kg intravenously every 2 weeks, continuing until either disease progression or unacceptable toxicity. The study used TCR beta sequencing and CyTOF to define a peripheral blood immune signature of response to PD-1 blockade in classical Hodgkin lymphoma. Broader findings and caveats from the paper: Patients starting nivolumab less than 1 year after ASCT had lower diversity and were excluded from later analyses to avoid confounding by immune reconstitution. A significant rise by C4D1 was seen in CD4+ but not CD8+ TCR diversity (p=0.0027 vs p=0.16), with the rise being most apparent in complete responders (p=0.02). Baseline TCR diversity was reported to be lower in newly diagnosed patients than in healthy donors and to be lower still in relapsed/refractory patients. Trial patients with a complete response had baseline diversity similar to that of newly diagnosed patients, while partial responders and progressors had significantly lower diversity. The study covered only a single clinical trial cohort, and the causes of the repertoire differences, possibly disease activity or prior therapy, were still not defined.

Genomic DNA was extracted with the Qiagen DNeasy kit from unsorted PBMCs and from negatively selected CD4+ and CD8+ fractions. Using primers that anneal to V and J segments, immunoSEQ multiplex PCR amplified the TCR beta CDR3 regions. Amplification bias was minimized using a synthetic immune receptor repertoire, and residual bias was removed computationally after sequencing. As for how the authors treated the data: Custom Python scripts were used to quantify repertoire diversity as the Shannon entropy index. The unsorted, CD4+ and CD8+ repertoires were each analyzed separately, with the exception of combined analyses, where CD4+ and CD8+ sequences were merged in silico. A clone was considered expanded if an increase in frequency of at least 2-fold after treatment relative to C1D1 was found, and a pseudocount of 0.5 was applied to clones undetected at baseline. Clones with 0 or 1 copy at C1D1 were defined as singleton clones, while clones with 2 or more copies were defined as non-singleton clones. By matching protein sequences in sorted samples from the same patient, clones expanded in unsorted samples were annotated as CD4+, CD8+ or unknown. Wilcoxon tests on paired samples were used to test changes in diversity from C1D1 to C4D1. The table was pulled from immuneACCESS by TCRdb, which kept in-frame rearrangements only. Such tables lose some clones; where checked, under half of the loss comes from unresolved V genes, and the rest has no known cause. V, J and clone size are those of that table, while D and trimming were read from the DNA. The sample table contains fewer than 55,000 clones; only one count was recorded for 80% of them. About 20% of the sample belongs to the ten largest clones.

Based on the germline V gene (reference sequence), the CDR1 and CDR2 sequences are LNHDA and SQIVND. Trimming removed 0 bases from V and 7 bases from J, leaving 7 bases between the germline ends. The CDR3 spans 13 residues, from the cysteine through the phenylalanine. Only the CDR3 DNA is retained, 39 bases long and in frame from the first base. Regarding this clone: Its antigen is still unknown. Base qualities are not recorded, but no much larger clone differs from it by a single base.

The sample's time point label, decoded: cycle 4 day 1 (C4D1), after around six weeks of nivolumab. All trial patients had relapsed after autologous stem cell transplantation, with cohorts A, B and C differing in prior brentuximab vedotin exposure. The trial cohort comprised some 60 patients with relapsed/refractory classical Hodgkin lymphoma whose best overall responses were complete response, partial response or progressive disease. Trial patients were treated with single-agent nivolumab in the multi-cohort phase II CheckMate 205 trial. Best overall response was determined by an independent review committee according to the 2007 International Working Group response criteria. Trial PBMCs were collected immediately before nivolumab initiation (C1D1) and during therapy at cycle 2 day 1 and cycle 4 day 1. Peripheral blood was collected in 8 mL Vacutainer Cell Preparation Tubes, from which PBMCs were isolated by centrifugation and then cryopreserved.

Recombination linked TRBV19 to TRBJ1-5, with the identity of the D gene unclear. The sequencing here drew on peripheral blood mononuclear cells (PBMCs), taken before the fourth cycle of nivolumab. The source is a human donor with classical Hodgkin lymphoma. CDR3 reads: CASSIDLMQPQHF. The nucleotide sequence reads as follows: TGTGCCAGTAGTATAGACCTCATGCAGCCCCAGCATTTT.